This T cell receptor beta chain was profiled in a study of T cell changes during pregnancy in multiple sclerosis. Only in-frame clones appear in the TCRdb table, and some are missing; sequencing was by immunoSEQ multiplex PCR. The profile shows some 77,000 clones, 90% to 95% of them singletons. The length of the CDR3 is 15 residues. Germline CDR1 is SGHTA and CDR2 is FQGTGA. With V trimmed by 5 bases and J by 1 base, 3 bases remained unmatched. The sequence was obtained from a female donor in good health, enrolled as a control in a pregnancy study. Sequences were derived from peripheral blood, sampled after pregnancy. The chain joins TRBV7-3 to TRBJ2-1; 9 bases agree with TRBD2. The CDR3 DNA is TGTGCCAGCAGCCCGAGCGGGGGGTCCTACAATGAGCAGTTCTTC. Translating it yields CASSPSGGSYNEQFF. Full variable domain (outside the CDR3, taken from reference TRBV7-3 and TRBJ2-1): GAGVSQTPSNKVTEKGKYVELRCDPISGHTALYWYRQSLGQGPEFLIYFQGTGAADDSGLPNDRFFAVRPEGSVSTLKIQRTERGDSAVYLCASSPSGGSYNEQFFGPGTRLTVL.